Presented here are 13 T cell receptor beta chains from one specimen sequenced in a study of Ad26.COV2.S vaccination and SARS-CoV-2 variants. As for treatment: over 15 received Ad26.COV2.S at low or high dose, single or two shots; about 5 received placebo; per-sample allocation not given. Sampling was done on day 63 after the first vaccine or placebo injection. The data were produced by immunoSEQ multiplex PCR, yet TCRdb's version contains in-frame clones alone and is incomplete. Of fewer than 300,000 clones listed, roughly 86% were seen once; the top ten hold about 3.6%. The sequenced sample was peripheral blood, obtained in a trial of Ad26.COV2.S vaccine versus placebo. These receptors were taken from a person between 18 and 65 years old who received the Ad26.COV2.S COVID-19 vaccine or a placebo.

The CDR3 DNA follows: TGCGCCAGCAGCTTAGAGCCTCCTGGCTACACCTTC. Translation: CASSLEPPGYTF. The chain is built from TRBV5-1 and TRBJ1-2; D gene unclear. The CDR3 is made up of 12 amino acids. Trimming took 2 bases from V and 7 from J, leaving 9 bases between them. Germline CDR1 SGHRS, CDR2 YFSETQ.

The chain recombines TRBV12-3 or TRBV12-4 with TRBJ1-2; 10 nucleotides agree with TRBD1. With 6 bases clipped from V and 5 bases from J, the junction kept 3 bases outside the gene matches. The CDR3 sequence is 13 residues long. DNA for the CDR3: TGTGCCAGCAGGTGGACAGGGGGGTATGGCTACACCTTC. Encoded protein: CASRWTGGYGYTF.

The chain couples TRBV3-1 (or the pseudogene TRBV3-2) to TRBJ1-3; the D is unclear. Trimming took 10 bases from V and 0 from J, leaving 10 bases between them. This CDR3 contains 13 residues. The V gene's germline CDR1 is LGHDT and CDR2 YNNKEL (reference sequence). In DNA form, the CDR3 reads TGTGCCACCGGGCCCATCTCTGGAAACACCATATATTTT. The encoded protein is CATGPISGNTIYF.

The J gene is TRBJ1-2, the V gene TRBV3-1 (or the pseudogene TRBV3-2); 8 bases line up with TRBD1. Germline V gives CDR1 LGHDT, CDR2 YNNKEL (reference sequence). With V trimmed by 0 bases and J by 2 bases, 5 bases remained unmatched. The CDR3 spans 16 residues. The CDR3, as DNA: TGTGCCAGCAGCCAAGATTTGGGGACAGGCAACTATGGCTACACCTTC. This translates into CASSQDLGTGNYGYTF.

The chain uses TRBV7-8 and TRBJ1-1, with a weak D call TRBD1 (6 bases). Trimming took off 3 bases at V and 2 bases at J, with 10 bases between the two ends. Germline CDR1 and CDR2: SGHVS and FQNEAQ. The CDR3 is made up of 14 amino acids. CDR3 loop: CASSLGHINTEAFF. CDR3 coding DNA: TGTGCCAGCAGCTTGGGACATATTAACACTGAAGCTTTCTTT. Based on the CDR3 plus reference TRBV7-8 and TRBJ1-1, the full variable domain is GAGVSQSPRYKVAKRGQDVALRCDPISGHVSLFWYQQALGQGPEFLTYFQNEAQLDKSGLPSDRFFAERPEGSVSTLKIQRTQQEDSAVYLCASSLGHINTEAFFGQGTRLTVV.

The chain couples TRBV4-2 to TRBJ1-2; no clear D gene. This CDR3 has 15 residues. The V gene's germline CDR1 is LGHNA and CDR2 YNFKEQ. Trimming shortened V by 1 base and J by 4 bases, and 13 bases separated the two germline ends. CDR3 sequence (DNA): TGTGCCAGCAGCCAAGGCCGGGTCAGCACCTATGGCTACACCTTC. Its translation is CASSQGRVSTYGYTF.

In nucleotides, the CDR3 is TGTGCCAGCAGCCCCGGACTAGCCCACACAGATACGCAGTATTTT. This encodes CASSPGLAHTDTQYF. The V and J genes are TRBV11-1 and TRBJ2-3; TRBD2 agrees at 8 bases. V trimming: 5 bases; J trimming: 2 bases; junction bases outside the gene matches: 6. Germline CDR1 SGHAT, CDR2 FQDESV (reference sequence). This CDR3 spans 15 amino acids.

As regards this clone: Other nucleotide sequences from this sample produce the same CDR3. The chain links TRBV6-5 to TRBJ1-1, with D possibly matching TRBD1 (5 bases). Trimming removed 6 bases at V and 0 bases at J, with 5 bases between. The CDR3 length is 12 residues. CDR1 and CDR2 (germline): MNHEY, SVGAGI. As DNA, the CDR3 is TGTGCCAGCAGGACAGTGAACACTGAAGCTTTCTTT. Residues: CASRTVNTEAFF.

This rearrangement joins TRBV6-5 to TRBJ1-1; D unclear. The V and J ends lost 4 bases and 0 bases respectively, with 9 bases between them. Germline V gives CDR1 MNHEY, CDR2 SVGAGI. This CDR3 contains 14 residues. The CDR3 reads CASSFDNVNTEAFF. The CDR3 region has the DNA TGTGCCAGCAGTTTCGACAATGTGAACACTGAAGCTTTCTTT.

V usage is TRBV14 and J usage is TRBJ2-7; weak D call: TRBD1 (6 bases). The CDR3 length is 15 residues. V was shortened by 4 bases and J by 3 bases, with 16 bases between the two germline ends. Germline lookup yields CDR1 SGHDN and CDR2 FVKESK. The CDR3, as DNA: TGTGCCAGCAGCCGGATACCGGACAGACACTACGAGCAGTACTTC. Amino acid sequence: CASSRIPDRHYEQYF.

The chain carries TRBV10-2 and TRBJ1-5, with no clear D. This CDR3 has 16 residues. Germline assignment: CDR1 WSHSY and CDR2 SAAADI. The V gene lost 3 bases and the J gene lost 1 base, with 13 bases spanning the gap. The CDR3 reads CASSERRPGSNQPQHF. The CDR3 region has the DNA TGCGCCAGCAGTGAAAGGCGCCCGGGGAGCAATCAGCCCCAGCATTTT.

In this sample, this clone turned up once. This rearrangement joins TRBV12-3 or TRBV12-4 to TRBJ1-1; D remains ambiguous. V was trimmed by 7 bases and J by 5 bases, leaving 11 bases between them. This CDR3 has 12 amino acids. CDR3 sequence: CASKLVQTEAFF. For the CDR3, the DNA is TGTGCCAGCAAATTGGTGCAAACTGAAGCTTTCTTT.

This chain joins TRBV7-2 and TRBJ2-5, with 11 bases aligning to TRBD2. The CDR3 has 16 amino acids. Germline V gene data show CDR1 as SGHTA and CDR2 as FQGNSA. V lost 5 bases and J lost 5; bases outside the gene matches: 10. The CDR3 DNA reads TGTGCCAGCAGCCCCCGGACTAGCGGGCGGCGGGAGACCCAGTACTTC. Protein: CASSPRTSGRRETQYF. Combining the CDR3 with reference TRBV7-2 and TRBJ2-5 gives the whole variable domain GAGVSQSPSNKVTEKGKDVELRCDPISGHTALYWYRQSLGQGLEFLIYFQGNSAPDKSGLPSDRFSAERTGGSVSTLTIQRTQQEDSAVYLCASSPRTSGRRETQYFGPGTRLLVL.